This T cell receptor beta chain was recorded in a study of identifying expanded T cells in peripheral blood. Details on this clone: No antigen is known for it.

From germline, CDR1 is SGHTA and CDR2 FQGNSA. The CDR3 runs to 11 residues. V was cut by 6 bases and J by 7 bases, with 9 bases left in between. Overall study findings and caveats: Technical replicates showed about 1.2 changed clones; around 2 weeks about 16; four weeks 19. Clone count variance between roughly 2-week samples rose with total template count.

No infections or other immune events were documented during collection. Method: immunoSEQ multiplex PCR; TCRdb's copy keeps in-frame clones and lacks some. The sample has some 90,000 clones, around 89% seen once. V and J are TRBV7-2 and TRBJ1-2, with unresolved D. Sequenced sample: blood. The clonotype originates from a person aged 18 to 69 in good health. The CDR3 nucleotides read TGTGCCAGCAGTCCCGCGAGTGGCTACACCTTC. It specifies CASSPASGYTF.